Included here is one TCR beta chain sequence, with context. Its antigen is as yet unknown. This specimen belongs to a study of T cell repertoires in cytomegalovirus infection. Study as a whole: It was the public TCR beta signatures that indicated both CMV infection and matching HLA type.

TCRdb re-called the reads with MiXCR, one entry per CDR3 protein. Altogether roughly 500,000 distinct CDR3 sequences are present, around 11% being singletons, with the ten largest covering 10%. General study findings and limits: In two of eight donors, the top clonotype was HLA-C-restricted CMV-specific. The study identified carriers of CMV plus the relevant HLA from cumulative public TCR beta family frequency.

J was trimmed by 1 base and V by 0 bases; bases with no gene match: 5. The CDR3 spans 16 residues. Germline-derived CDR1 and CDR2 are SGHDN and FVKESK. This clonotype originated in a human donor in good health (CMV status not recorded). Some clones in this sample may be carry-over from other donors' samples. The V call is TRBV14, the J call TRBJ2-5; 7 nucleotides line up with TRBD2. The sequenced material came from PBMCs. CDR3 sequence: CASSQEFSGPQETQYF. DNA for the CDR3: TGTGCCAGCAGCCAAGAGTTTAGCGGGCCCCAAGAGACCCAGTACTTC.